This T cell receptor (beta chain) was recovered during a study of OX40 agonist ivuxolimab in advanced cancers. Overall study context: Administration of intravenous ivuxolimab to patients occurred every 2 weeks at 0.01 to 10 mg/kg.

Germline CDR1 and CDR2: LNHDA and SQIVND (reference sequence). The CDR3 length is 15 residues. Trimming pared 3 bases from V and 0 bases from J, leaving 11 bases between. Peripheral blood came from all dose cohorts at three timepoints. Study results and caveats: More expanded clones were found, on average, in CD8+ than in CD4+ T cells.

This clone was found once. Its cognate antigen is unknown. This table comes from immunoSEQ multiplex PCR, and its TCRdb copy is limited to in-frame clones, with some not included. Altogether tens of thousands of clones are present, 90% to 95% being singletons, with the ten largest covering over 9%. The starting material was CD4+ or CD8+ T cells sorted from blood, obtained in a trial of the OX40 agonist ivuxolimab. The source of this sequence is an adult with an advanced solid tumor such as melanoma, head and neck, liver or kidney cancer. The V gene is TRBV19, the J gene TRBJ1-1; tentatively, D is TRBD1 (5 bases). This CDR3 reads CASSIGAGLNTEAFF. CDR3 coding DNA: TGTGCCAGTAGTATTGGGGCGGGACTGAACACTGAAGCTTTCTTT.